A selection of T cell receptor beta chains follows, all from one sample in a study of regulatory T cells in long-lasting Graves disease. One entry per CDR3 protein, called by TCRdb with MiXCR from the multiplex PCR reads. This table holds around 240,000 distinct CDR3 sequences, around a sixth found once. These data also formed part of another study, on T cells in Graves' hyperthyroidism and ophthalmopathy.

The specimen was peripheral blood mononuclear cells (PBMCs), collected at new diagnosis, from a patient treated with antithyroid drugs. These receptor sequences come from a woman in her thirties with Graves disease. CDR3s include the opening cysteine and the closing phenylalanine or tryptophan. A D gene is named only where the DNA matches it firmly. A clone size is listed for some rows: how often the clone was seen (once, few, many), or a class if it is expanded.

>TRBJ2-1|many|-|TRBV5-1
TGCGCCAGCAGCTTGGACCGACTCTACAATGAGCAGTTCTTC
CASSLDRLYNEQFF
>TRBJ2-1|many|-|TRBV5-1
TGCGCCAGCAGCTTGGCGAATTGGGGGGATGAGCAGTTCTTC
CASSLANWGDEQFF
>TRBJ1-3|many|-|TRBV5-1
TGCGCCAGCAGCTTGGCTGGCACCTCTGGAAACACCATATATTTT
CASSLAGTSGNTIYF
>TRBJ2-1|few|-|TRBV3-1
TGTGCCAGCAGCCTAGGGGGTCTAGTTTACGACAATGAGCAGTTCTTC
CASSLGGLVYDNEQFF
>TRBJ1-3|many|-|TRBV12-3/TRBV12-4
TGTGCCAGCAGTGAAACAGGGTCGGCGCACGGAAACACCATATATTTT
CASSETGSAHGNTIYF
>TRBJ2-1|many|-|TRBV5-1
TGCGCCAGCAAGTGGGCAGGTCCTTTGAATGAGCAGTTCTTC
CASKWAGPLNEQFF
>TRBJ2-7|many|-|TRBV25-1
TGTGCCAGCAGTCCCACGTGGACCCGGAAATTCTACGAGCAGTACTTC
CASSPTWTRKFYEQYF
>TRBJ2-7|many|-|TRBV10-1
TGCGCCAGCTCCTTTGGACCCTTGGCCGAGCAGTACTTC
CASSFGPLAEQYF
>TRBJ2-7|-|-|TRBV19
TGTGCCAGTAGTATAGTCCTAGTGGGCTACGAGCAGTACTTC
CASSIVLVGYEQYF
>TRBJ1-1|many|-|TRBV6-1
TGTGCCAGCACCTGGGACGGACCAAACACTGAAGCTTTCTTT
CASTWDGPNTEAFF
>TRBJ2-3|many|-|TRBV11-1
TGTGCCAGCAGCTTAGTGGCTAGGACAGATACGCAGTATTTT
CASSLVARTDTQYF
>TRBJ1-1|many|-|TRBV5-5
TGTGCCAGCAAGTTGAGGGACGGAGATACTGAAGCTTTCTTT
CASKLRDGDTEAFF
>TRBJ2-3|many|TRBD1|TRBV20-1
TGCAGTGCTAGCGTGGACAGGGCCACAGATACGCAGTATTTT
CSASVDRATDTQYF
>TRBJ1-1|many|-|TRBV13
TGTGCCAGCAGCCTGATGAGAGGGGGGACTGAAGCTTTCTTT
CASSLMRGGTEAFF
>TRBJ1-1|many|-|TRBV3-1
TGTGCCAGCAGCCCCTCGGACATGAACACTGAAGCTTTCTTT
CASSPSDMNTEAFF
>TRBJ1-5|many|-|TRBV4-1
TGCGCCAGCAGCCAAGGGATGACAGACAATCAGCCCCAGCATTTT
CASSQGMTDNQPQHF
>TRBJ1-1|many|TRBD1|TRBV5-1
TGCGCCAGCAGAACCGGGACAGGTTTATCGAACACTGAAGCTTTCTTT
CASRTGTGLSNTEAFF
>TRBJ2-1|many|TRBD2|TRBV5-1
TGCGCCAGCAGCATGCGAAGCGGGGGGGTCGTTGAGCAGTTCTTC
CASSMRSGGVVEQFF
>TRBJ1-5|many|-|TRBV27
TGTGCCAGCAGGACGGGACAACAAAATCAGCCCCAGCATTTT
CASRTGQQNQPQHF
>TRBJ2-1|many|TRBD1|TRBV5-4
TGTGCCATCTCAAACGGGACAGACAACTACAATGAGCAGTTCTTC
CAISNGTDNYNEQFF
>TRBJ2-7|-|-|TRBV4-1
TGCGCCAGCAGCCAAGTTAAACGGACCACCTACGAGCAGTACTTC
CASSQVKRTTYEQYF
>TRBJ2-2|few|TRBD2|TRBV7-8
TGTGCCAGCAGCTTACTTACTAGCGGGAATGTCGGGGAGCTGTTTTTT
CASSLLTSGNVGELFF
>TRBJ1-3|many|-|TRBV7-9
TGTGCCAGCAGCCGGGACGGCGGCTCTGGAAACACCATATATTTT
CASSRDGGSGNTIYF
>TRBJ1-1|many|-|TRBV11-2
TGTGCCAGCACCCTCCGGTCATGGGGACGGAACACTGAAGCTTTCTTT
CASTLRSWGRNTEAFF
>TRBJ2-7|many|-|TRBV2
TGTGCCAGCAGCCCACCGGGTCGGGGGCGCTACGAGCAGTACTTC
CASSPPGRGRYEQYF
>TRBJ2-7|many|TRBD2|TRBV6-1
TGTGCCAGCAAGAAATTAGCGGGGGATTCCTACGAGCAGTACTTC
CASKKLAGDSYEQYF
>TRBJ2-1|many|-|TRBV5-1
TGCGCCAGCAGCCTAGGGACACGAAGCCACTACAATGAGCAGTTCTTC
CASSLGTRSHYNEQFF
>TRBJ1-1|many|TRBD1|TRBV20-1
TGCAGTGCTACCCCAGGGGGGGGGACTGAAGCTTTCTTT
CSATPGGGTEAFF
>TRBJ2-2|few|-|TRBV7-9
TGTGCCAGCAGCTCACCACGGACAGAGAACGCCGGGGAGCTGTTTTTT
CASSSPRTENAGELFF
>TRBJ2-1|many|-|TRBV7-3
TGTGCCAGCAGCTTGAATCTACAGGGAGATGAGCAGTTCTTC
CASSLNLQGDEQFF
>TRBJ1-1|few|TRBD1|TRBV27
TGTGCCAGCAGTACTGTTAACAGGGGGATGAACACTGAAGCTTTCTTT
CASSTVNRGMNTEAFF
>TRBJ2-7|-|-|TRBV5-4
TGTGCCAGCAGCGCGGACGGGTCTTCCTACGAGCAGTACTTC
CASSADGSSYEQYF
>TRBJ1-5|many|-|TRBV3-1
TGTGCCAGCAGCCCGTGTCGACGGTACTGGGGTTGCAATCAGCCCCAGCATTTT
CASSPCRRYWGCNQPQHF
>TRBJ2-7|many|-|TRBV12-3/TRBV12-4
TGTGCCAGCAGGTACCGATCGGGCCTCCCGGGCTACGAGCAGTACTTC
CASRYRSGLPGYEQYF
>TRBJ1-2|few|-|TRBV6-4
TGTGCCAGCAGTGACTCGCTTTTCGGAGCCGGCTACACCTTC
CASSDSLFGAGYTF
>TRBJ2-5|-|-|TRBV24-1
TGTGCCACCAGTGACCCACAGACAGAAGGCCAGTACTTC
CATSDPQTEGQYF
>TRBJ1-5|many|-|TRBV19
TGTGCCAGTAGTGCTGACAGGTTCGCTCAGCCCCAGCATTTT
CASSADRFAQPQHF
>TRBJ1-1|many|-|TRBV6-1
TGTGCCAGCAGGGGACGGGGGAACACTGAAACTTTCTTT
CASRGRGNTETFF
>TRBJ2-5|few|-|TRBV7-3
TGTGCCAGCAGCCCCACCGGCAGCCAAGAGACCCAGTACTTC
CASSPTGSQETQYF
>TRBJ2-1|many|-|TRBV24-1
TGTGCCACCAGTCATGCTGACAGCTCCTACAATGAGCAGTTCTTC
CATSHADSSYNEQFF